The 18 T cell receptor beta chains below all came from one sample that was sequenced in a study of blood T cells in healthy people across ages. The use of a sample-barcoded 5' primer and a J-beta primer mix characterized a second PCR of about 7 to 12 cycles. TCRdb fed the 5' RACE reads into MiXCR, producing one record per CDR3 protein. The sample holds 850,000 to 1,000,000 distinct CDR3 sequences; 51% are singletons and the top ten take about 21%. The specimen sequenced was blood. The receptors stem from a woman aged 60 to 75 in good health.

The J gene is TRBJ2-5, the V gene TRBV6-5; 8 positions match TRBD1. The end of the DNA fits TRBJ2-7 better, so the J call may be wrong. CDR3 length: 15 residues. Germline V lookup: CDR1 MNHEY, CDR2 SVGAGI. The CDR3 spells CASILRQGKTYEQYF. The DNA of the CDR3 is TGTGCCAGCATCTTACGACAGGGGAAGACCTACGAGCAGTACTTC.

This clonotype showed up just a few times. This sequence joins TRBV21-1 and TRBJ2-7; the DNA was not used to check the table's D call, TRBD1. TRBV21-1 represents a pseudogene. This CDR3 has 13 amino acids. Here the CDR3 DNA reads TGTGCCAGCAGCAACAGGGCAGAATACGAGCAGTACTTC. This gives the protein CASSNRAEYEQYF.

This clonotype was observed at least ten times. CDR3 amino acids: CASSSVTDTQYF. CDR3 DNA: TGTGCCAGCAGCTCCGTCACAGATACGCAGTATTTT. V is TRBV5-6 and J is TRBJ2-3; D gene uncertain. V was pared by 3 bases and J by 2 bases, with 4 bases between. Germline CDR1 SGHDT, CDR2 YYEEEE. There are 12 residues in the CDR3.

This clonotype was seen a single time. The chain employs TRBV28 and TRBJ1-5; possibly TRBD1 for D (5 bases). Trimming took off 5 bases at V and 7 bases at J, with 15 bases between the two ends. The CDR3 totals 14 residues. Germline CDR1 reads MDHEN; CDR2 reads SYDVKM. The CDR3 sequence is CASSRQLGKQPQHF. CDR3 DNA sequence: TGTGCCAGCAGTCGACAGTTGGGGAAGCAGCCCCAGCATTTT.

This chain uses TRBV4-2 with TRBJ2-1; 8 bases line up with TRBD1. Germline V gene lookup returns CDR1 LGHNA and CDR2 YNFKEQ. The CDR3 has 18 amino acids. J gave up 9 bases and V 3 bases, and 19 bases lay outside the gene matches. The CDR3: CASSQIRVARQGSGEQFF. The CDR3 DNA reads TGTGCCAGCAGCCAGATCCGGGTGGCGAGACAGGGGAGTGGTGAGCAGTTCTTC.

The V call is TRBV18, the J call TRBJ2-7; 7 nucleotides line up with TRBD2. The CDR3 loop spans 13 amino acids. Germline CDR1 is KGHSH and CDR2 is LQKENI. Trimming took 5 bases from V and 6 from J; bases not matched to a gene: 7. The CDR3 sequence is CASSSRPGGEQYF. The CDR3 DNA is TGTGCCAGCTCAAGCCGACCGGGAGGCGAGCAGTACTTC.

This clonotype was detected a few times. This chain uses TRBV4-1 with TRBJ2-5; D remains unclear. The end of the DNA aligns better with TRBJ2-7, so the J call may be wrong. Germline V CDR1 and CDR2: MGHRA, YSYEKL. The length of the CDR3 is 13 residues. The CDR3 loop is CASSPINVDEQYF. CDR3 sequence (DNA): TGCGCCAGCAGCCCCATAAACGTGGACGAGCAGTACTTC.

The V gene is TRBV3-1, the J gene TRBJ2-5, with D tentatively TRBD1 or TRBD2 (6 bases each). The CDR3 is made up of 13 amino acids. Trimming took off 7 bases at V and 3 bases at J, with 12 bases between the two ends. The germline gives CDR1 LGHDT, CDR2 YNNKEL (reference sequence). The CDR3 DNA follows: TGTGCCAGCACCCTTAGGGGGGAAGAGACCCAGTACTTC. Encoded protein: CASTLRGEETQYF.

The V call is TRBV2, the J call TRBJ2-3; weak D call: TRBD2 (5 bases). Trimming pared 7 bases from V and 14 bases from J, leaving 13 bases between. The CDR3 is 10 residues long. Germline V lookup: CDR1 SNHLY, CDR2 FYNNEI. The CDR3 bases are TGTGCCAGCACTAGCAGAGGTCTGTATTTT. Its protein product is CASTSRGLYF.

The rearrangement uses TRBV20-1 and TRBJ2-7, with D tentatively TRBD2 (5 bases). The ends were cut back, 1 base at V and 0 bases at J, with 10 bases in the middle. This CDR3 spans 14 amino acids. Per the germline V gene, CDR1 is DFQATT and CDR2 is SNEGSKA (reference sequence). The CDR3 DNA sequence: TGCAGTGCTAGAGGTGCGGGCGTCTCCTACGAGCAGTACTTC. It translates to CSARGAGVSYEQYF.

This clonotype occurred a few times. The chain employs TRBV29-1 and TRBJ1-5; D remains unclear. The CDR3 has 13 amino acids. From germline, CDR1 is SQVTM and CDR2 ANQGSEA. Trimming pared 4 bases from V and 6 bases from J, leaving 13 bases between. CDR3 bases: TGCAGCGTTGTAGGAAGGGTCGGTCAGCCCCAGCATTTT. It translates to CSVVGRVGQPQHF.

This chain uses TRBV21-1 with TRBJ2-5; the table names TRBD1, a call not compared with the DNA. TRBV21-1 is a pseudogene. The CDR3 has 16 residues. CDR3 nucleotides: TGTGCCAGCAGCCGAAACCCGGGACAGCCGCAAGAGACCCAGTACTTC. It specifies CASSRNPGQPQETQYF.

This clonotype was counted many times. The V and J genes are TRBV5-5 and TRBJ2-5; 7 nucleotides agree with TRBD1. Germline CDR1 and CDR2: SGHKS and YYEKEE (reference sequence). CDR3 size: 14 residues. V trimming: 0 bases; J trimming: 5 bases; junction bases outside the gene matches: 4. The CDR3 DNA follows: TGTGCCAGCAGCTTGGCACAGGGGCGGGAGACCCAGTACTTC. This sequence encodes CASSLAQGRETQYF. Full variable domain (outside the CDR3, taken from reference TRBV5-5 and TRBJ2-5): DAGVTQSPTHLIKTRGQQVTLRCSPISGHKSVSWYQQVLGQGPQFIFQYYEKEERGRGNFPDRFSARQFPNYSSELNVNALLLGDSALYLCASSLAQGRETQYFGPGTRLLVL.

The V gene is TRBV19, the J gene TRBJ2-2; perhaps TRBD2 as D (6 bases). Per germline, CDR1 LNHDA and CDR2 SQIVND (reference sequence). V was cut by 1 base and J by 7 bases, with 10 bases left in between. The CDR3 sequence is 14 residues long. CDR3 coding DNA: TGTGCCAGTAGTATAGGGGGACTTCTCGGGGAGCTGTTTTTT. Translating it yields CASSIGGLLGELFF.

The chain uses TRBV7-2 and TRBJ1-6, with 8 bases identical to TRBD1. Germline CDR1 SGHTA, CDR2 FQGNSA. This CDR3 is built from 15 residues. After removal of 2 bases from V and 10 bases from J, the junction contained 7 bases not matched to a gene. CDR3 protein: CASSLQGAQGSPLHF. The CDR3 bases are TGTGCCAGCAGCTTACAGGGGGCGCAGGGGTCACCCCTCCACTTT.

The V gene is TRBV27, the J gene TRBJ1-4; D ambiguous. The CDR3 extends over 14 amino acids. V was cut by 9 bases and J by 0 bases, with 11 bases left in between. Looked up from germline, CDR1 is MNHEY and CDR2 is SMNVEV (reference sequence). CDR3 sequence (DNA): TGTGCCAGTAGGACCCAGGCAACTAATGAAAAACTGTTTTTT. Amino acid sequence: CASRTQATNEKLFF.

The gene calls are TRBV27 and TRBJ2-3, with 14 bases identical to TRBD2. V lost 1 base and J lost 5; bases outside the gene matches: 8. The CDR3 is made up of 18 amino acids. CDR1 and CDR2 (germline): MNHEY, SMNVEV (reference sequence). The CDR3 nucleotides read TGTGCCAGCAGTTTATTCGGGACTAGCGGGAGTTTCGAAGATACGCAGTATTTT. It encodes CASSLFGTSGSFEDTQYF.

The chain has TRBV12-3 or TRBV12-4 and TRBJ1-2; tentative D call: TRBD1 (5 bases). This CDR3 is built from 14 residues. The V gene lost 6 bases and the J gene lost 8 bases, with 19 bases spanning the gap. For the CDR3, the DNA is TGTGCCAGCAGGACTTCCGGGACTTCAGTAGGCTACACCTTC. It is translated as CASRTSGTSVGYTF.